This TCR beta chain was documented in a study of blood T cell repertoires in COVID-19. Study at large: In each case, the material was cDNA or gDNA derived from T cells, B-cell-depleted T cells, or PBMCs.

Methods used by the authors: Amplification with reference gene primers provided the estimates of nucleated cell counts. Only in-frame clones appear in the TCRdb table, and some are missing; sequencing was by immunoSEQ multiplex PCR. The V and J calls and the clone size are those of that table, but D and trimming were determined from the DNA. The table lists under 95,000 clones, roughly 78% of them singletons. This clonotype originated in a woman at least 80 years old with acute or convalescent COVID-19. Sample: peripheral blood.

The DNA of the CDR3 is TGTGCCAGCAGTGAAGGACAGGGCGGAGGAGCTTTCTTT. Protein: CASSEGQGGGAFF. The J gene is TRBJ1-1, the V gene TRBV2; the match to TRBD1 covers 7 bases. The germline CDR1 and CDR2 sequences are SNHLY and FYNNEI. The CDR3 totals 13 residues. V lost 1 base and J lost 10; bases outside the gene matches: 6.